Presented here are 7 T cell receptor beta chains from one specimen sequenced in a study of OX40 agonist ivuxolimab in advanced cancers. Produced via immunoSEQ multiplex PCR; TCRdb's table is partial and in-frame only. This sample has 90,000 to 95,000 clones, with about 87% found just once. The sample consisted of CD4+ or CD8+ T cells sorted from blood, taken in a trial of the OX40 agonist ivuxolimab. The receptor source for this set is an adult with an advanced solid tumor such as melanoma, head and neck, liver or kidney cancer.

The V call is TRBV15, the J call TRBJ2-1; 10 nucleotides align to TRBD2. The germline gives CDR1 LNHNV, CDR2 YYDKDF (reference sequence). This CDR3 has 17 amino acids. Trimming removed 6 bases from V and 4 bases from J; junction bases left unmatched: 12. CDR3 protein: CATRSVDSGRTYNEQFF. As DNA, the CDR3 is TGTGCCACCAGATCGGTTGATAGCGGGAGGACATACAATGAGCAGTTCTTC.

The V and J genes are TRBV29-1 and TRBJ2-7; 12 nucleotides align to TRBD1. CDR1 and CDR2 (germline): SQVTM, ANQGSEA. Trimming took 6 bases from V and 5 from J; bases not matched to a gene: 2. The CDR3 runs to 12 residues. The CDR3: CSVGQGANEQYF. The CDR3 DNA follows: TGCAGCGTGGGACAGGGGGCGAACGAGCAGTACTTC.

The chain is built from TRBV11-2 and TRBJ2-1; tentatively, D is TRBD1 (5 bases). Trimming stripped 0 bases from V and 6 bases from J, with 9 bases between. Looked up from germline, CDR1 is SGHAT and CDR2 is FQNNGV. CDR3 size: 14 residues. The chain's CDR3 is CASSLEFQGNEQFF. The CDR3 DNA reads TGTGCCAGCAGCTTAGAGTTCCAGGGCAATGAGCAGTTCTTC.

This clone was picked up a small number of times. The chain couples TRBV29-1 to TRBJ1-1, with TRBD1 matching 8 bases. V lost 3 bases to trimming and J lost 4 bases; unmatched junction nucleotides: 4. Germline-derived CDR1 and CDR2 are SQVTM and ANQGSEA. CDR3 length: 13 residues. The CDR3 reads CSVDYRGGTEAFF. The DNA for the CDR3 is TGCAGCGTTGACTACAGGGGGGGCACTGAAGCTTTCTTT.

This chain uses TRBV7-9 with TRBJ2-1, with 13 positions matching TRBD2. The CDR3 has 15 residues. The junction had 5 bases not matched to a gene; V was cut back by 5 bases and J by 7 bases. The germline V gene has CDR1 SEHNR and CDR2 FQNEAQ (reference sequence). CDR3 in amino acids: CASSPGLAGNNEQFF. CDR3 nucleotides: TGTGCCAGCAGCCCGGGACTAGCGGGAAATAATGAGCAGTTCTTC.

This clone was seen just once. V gene TRBV7-8 combines with J gene TRBJ1-4; no reliable D call. The CDR3 is 12 residues long. The germline V and J ends were trimmed by 1 base and 8 bases, with 5 bases remaining between them. Germline V gene sequence: CDR1 SGHVS, CDR2 FQNEAQ. CDR3 region: CASSLETEKLFF. The CDR3 DNA reads TGTGCCAGCAGCTTAGAGACGGAAAAACTGTTTTTT.

This chain uses TRBV4-3 with TRBJ1-4, with TRBD1 matching 9 bases. CDR1 and CDR2 from the germline V gene are LGHNA and YSLEER. This CDR3 is built from 14 residues. V shed 1 base and J 8 bases; nucleotides not matched to a gene: 2. CDR3 amino acids: CASSQGQGGEKLFF. The CDR3 nucleotides are TGCGCCAGCAGCCAAGGACAGGGGGGCGAAAAACTGTTTTTT.